This T cell receptor (beta chain) was sequenced during a study of cytomegalovirus exposure and HLA in healthy donors. V was shortened by 1 base and J by 7 bases, with 13 bases between the two germline ends. The CDR3 length is 15 residues. Germline CDR1 is MNHEY and CDR2 is SMNVEV (reference sequence). The primer mix had 60 Vbeta and 13 Jbeta primers. The assay was immunoSEQ multiplex PCR, and TCRdb's table has in-frame clones only and misses some. The sample table sets out around 65,000 clones. The receptor comes from a man aged 25 to 40 in good health and CMV-seropositive. V is TRBV27 and J is TRBJ1-4; possibly TRBD1 for D (5 bases). The sequencing sample was made of PBMCs. DNA for the CDR3: TGTGCCAGCAGTTTATATGGGGCGTCGGGTGAAAAACTGTTTTTT. This encodes CASSLYGASGEKLFF.